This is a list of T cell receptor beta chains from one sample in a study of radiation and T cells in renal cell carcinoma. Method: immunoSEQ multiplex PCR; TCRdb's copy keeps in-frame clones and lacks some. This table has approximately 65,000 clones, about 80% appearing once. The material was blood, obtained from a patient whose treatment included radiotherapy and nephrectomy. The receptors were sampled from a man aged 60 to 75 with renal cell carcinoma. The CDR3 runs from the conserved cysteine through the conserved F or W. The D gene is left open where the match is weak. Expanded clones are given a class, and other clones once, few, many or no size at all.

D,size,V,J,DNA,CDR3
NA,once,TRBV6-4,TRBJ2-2,TGTGCCAGCACCGATCAACCGGGAGACGGGGAGCTGTTTTTT,CASTDQPGDGELFF
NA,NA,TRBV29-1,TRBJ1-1,TGCAGCGTTCGGTTACAGGCGAACACTGAAGCTTTCTTT,CSVRLQANTEAFF
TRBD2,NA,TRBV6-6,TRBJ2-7,TGTGCCAGCAATACTCAGCGGGGGGCCACCTACGAGCAGTACTTC,CASNTQRGATYEQYF
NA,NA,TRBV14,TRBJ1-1,TGTGCCAGCAGCCAAGGATTGGGCCTTTCCCCTGAAGCTTTCTTT,CASSQGLGLSPEAFF
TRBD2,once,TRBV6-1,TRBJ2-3,TGTGCCAGCAGTGAATGGCGGGGGGGCGGGGATACGCAGTATTTT,CASSEWRGGGDTQYF
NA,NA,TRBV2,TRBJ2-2,TGTGCCACCGGAACGGGTCGAGGAACCGGGGAGCTGTTTTTT,CATGTGRGTGELFF
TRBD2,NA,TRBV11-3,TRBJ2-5,TGTGCCAGCAGCTTAGAAGGCGGGGGGGCCGGAGAGACCCAGTACTTC,CASSLEGGGAGETQYF
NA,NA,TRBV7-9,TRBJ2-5,TGTGCCAGCAGCTTAAGGTGGGGAAGCCAAGAGACCCAGTACTTC,CASSLRWGSQETQYF
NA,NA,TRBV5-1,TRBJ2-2,TGCGCCAGCAGCGACCCTAGCGTAGATATCACCGGGGAGCTGTTTTTT,CASSDPSVDITGELFF
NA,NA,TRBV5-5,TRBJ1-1,TGTGCAGTCGGGGGAACAAACACTGAAGCTTTCTTT,CAVGGTNTEAFF
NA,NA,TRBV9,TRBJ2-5,TGTGCCAGCAGCGTAGGTCCAGAGTTAGAGACCCAGTACTTC,CASSVGPELETQYF